The T cell receptor beta chain described here comes from a study of T cell responses to AZD1222 COVID-19 vaccine. Study results and limitations: Donors, mostly white British, included more females; clonal diversity was possibly underestimated.

TCRdb's copy holds only in-frame clones and misses some; the assay was immunoSEQ multiplex PCR. The sample lists 100,000 to 150,000 clones; over 75% were seen once. A remark on this clone: The target antigen is unknown.

The receptor comes from an adult in good health. The sequenced sample was peripheral blood, obtained on day 0 of AZD1222 vaccination.

For the CDR3, the DNA is TGTGCCAGCAGCTTCAGGGGGGCAGGGAATGAGCAGTTCTTC. This encodes CASSFRGAGNEQFF. The chain combines TRBV3-1 (or the pseudogene TRBV3-2) with TRBJ2-1; D might be TRBD1 (7 bases). The CDR3 is 14 residues long. Trimming pared 5 bases from V and 7 bases from J, leaving 15 bases between. Germline CDR1 is LGHDT and CDR2 is YNNKEL (reference sequence).